Listed here is a single TCR beta chain. Its target is not known. The V and J ends lost 3 bases and 0 bases respectively, with 15 bases between them. CDR1 is SGHTA, CDR2 FQGNSA, per germline. The CDR3 totals 16 residues. These data are taken from a study of T cell repertoires in cytomegalovirus infection. Study findings and constraints: The ex vivo response was dominated by HLA-C-restricted CMV-specific TCR beta clonotypes.

TCRdb recomputed calls from the reads with MiXCR, one row per CDR3 protein. The sample contains about 570,000 distinct CDR3 sequences, about 40% of which appear only once. This clonotype was sampled from a human donor in good health (CMV status not recorded). Some clones in this sample may be carry-over from other donors' samples. Sequenced here: cultured PBMCs, sampled from culture after CMV antigen stimulation. The chain employs TRBV7-2 and TRBJ2-7; a possible D gene is TRBD2 (7 bases). The chain's CDR3 is CASSFNAGAHSYEQYF. The CDR3 DNA reads TGTGCCAGCAGCTTCAACGCGGGGGCCCACTCCTACGAGCAGTACTTC.